This T cell receptor (beta chain) derives from a study of CD8 T cells in ankylosing spondylitis. This clonotype was seen ten or more times. Its antigen is unknown. Each CDR3 protein gets one entry after TCRdb re-called the 5' RACE reads with MiXCR. This table holds hundreds of thousands of distinct CDR3 sequences, roughly 26% found once. From germline, CDR1 is DFQATT and CDR2 SNEGSKA (reference sequence). The length of the CDR3 is 13 residues. Unmatched junction bases numbered 10, after V lost 6 bases and J lost 11 bases. The study, taken as a whole, reports: What appeared characteristic of ankylosing spondylitis blood was a TCR beta motif of eight or nine highly homologous variants.

The gene calls are TRBV20-1 and TRBJ1-6; 7 bases match TRBD1. Sequences were obtained from blood, either unsorted or a sorted T cell fraction (not recorded which). The sequence was collected from a male donor with ankylosing spondylitis or in good health (not recorded which). CDR3 protein: CSATGTEKAPLHF. Here the CDR3 DNA reads TGCAGTGCGACCGGGACAGAGAAGGCACCCCTCCACTTT.